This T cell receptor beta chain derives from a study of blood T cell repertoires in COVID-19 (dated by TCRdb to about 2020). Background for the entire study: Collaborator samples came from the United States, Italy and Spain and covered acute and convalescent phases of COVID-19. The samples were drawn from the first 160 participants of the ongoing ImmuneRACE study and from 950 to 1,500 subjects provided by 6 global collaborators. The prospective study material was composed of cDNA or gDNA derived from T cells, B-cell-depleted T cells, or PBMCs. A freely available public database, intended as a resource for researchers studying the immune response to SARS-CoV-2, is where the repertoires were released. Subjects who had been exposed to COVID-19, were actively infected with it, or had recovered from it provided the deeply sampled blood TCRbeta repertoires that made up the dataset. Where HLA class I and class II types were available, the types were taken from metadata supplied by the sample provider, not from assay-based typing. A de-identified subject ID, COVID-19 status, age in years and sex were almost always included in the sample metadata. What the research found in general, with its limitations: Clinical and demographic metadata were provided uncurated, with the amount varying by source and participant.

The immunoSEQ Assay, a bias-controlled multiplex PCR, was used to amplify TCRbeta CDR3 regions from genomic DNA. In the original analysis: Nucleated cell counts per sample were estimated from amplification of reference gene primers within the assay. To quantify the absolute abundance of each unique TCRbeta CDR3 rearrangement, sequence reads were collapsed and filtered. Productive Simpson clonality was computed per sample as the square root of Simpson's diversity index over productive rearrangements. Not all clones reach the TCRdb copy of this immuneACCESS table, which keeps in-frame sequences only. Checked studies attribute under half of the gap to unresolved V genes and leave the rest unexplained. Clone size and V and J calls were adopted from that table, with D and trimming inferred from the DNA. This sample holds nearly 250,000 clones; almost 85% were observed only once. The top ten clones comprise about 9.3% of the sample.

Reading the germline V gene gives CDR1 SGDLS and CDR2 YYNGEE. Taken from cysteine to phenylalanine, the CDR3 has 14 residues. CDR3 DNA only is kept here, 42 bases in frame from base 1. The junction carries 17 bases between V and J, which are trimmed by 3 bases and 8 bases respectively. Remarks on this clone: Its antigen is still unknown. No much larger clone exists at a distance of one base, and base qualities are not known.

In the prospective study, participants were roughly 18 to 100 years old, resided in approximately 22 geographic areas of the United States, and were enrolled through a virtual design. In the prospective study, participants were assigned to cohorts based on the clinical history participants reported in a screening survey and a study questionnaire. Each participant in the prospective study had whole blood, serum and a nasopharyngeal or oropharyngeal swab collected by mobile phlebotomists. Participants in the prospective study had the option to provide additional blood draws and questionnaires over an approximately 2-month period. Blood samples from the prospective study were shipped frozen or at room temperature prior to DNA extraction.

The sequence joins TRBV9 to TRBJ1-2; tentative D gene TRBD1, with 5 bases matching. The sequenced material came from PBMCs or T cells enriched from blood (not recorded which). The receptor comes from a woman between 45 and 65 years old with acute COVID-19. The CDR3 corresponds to CASSAGGRLKGYTF. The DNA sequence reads TGTGCCAGCAGCGCCGGGGGGAGGCTGAAAGGCTACACCTTC.